These 15 T cell receptor beta chains share one sample of origin, sequenced in a study of cytomegalovirus exposure and HLA in healthy donors. In the PCR, 60 Vbeta and 13 Jbeta primers were used. Clones were read by immunoSEQ multiplex PCR, and TCRdb kept only the in-frame ones, dropping some. The sample has approximately 170,000 clones, less than 80% seen once. The sample taken for sequencing was PBMCs. These receptors all come from a female donor in good health and CMV-seronegative.

This clone was counted between two and nine times. The rearrangement uses TRBV28 and TRBJ2-6; 10 bases fit TRBD1. Germline loops: CDR1 MDHEN, CDR2 SYDVKM. The CDR3 runs 18 residues. Losses at the gene ends were 5 bases for V and 0 bases for J; bases not matched to a gene: 7. The CDR3 sequence is CASSQSGQGYSGANVLTF. DNA of the CDR3: TGTGCCAGCAGTCAATCGGGACAGGGGTACTCTGGGGCCAACGTCCTGACTTTC.

The chain joins TRBV2 to TRBJ2-3, with 11 bases fitting TRBD2. V shed 4 bases, J shed 2 bases, and the junction held 2 bases outside the gene matches. The germline V gene has CDR1 SNHLY and CDR2 FYNNEI. The CDR3 has 15 residues. CDR3 nucleotide sequence: TGTGCCAGCAGTGCACTAGCGGGGGCCACAGATACGCAGTATTTT. This codes for CASSALAGATDTQYF.

The chain combines TRBV19 with TRBJ1-1; 8 bases map to TRBD1. The junction had 10 bases not matched to a gene; V was cut back by 3 bases and J by 4 bases. The germline V gene has CDR1 LNHDA and CDR2 SQIVND (reference sequence). The CDR3 covers 16 residues. In nucleotides, the CDR3 is TGTGCCAGTAGTATGGATCCCGTAACAGGGGGCACTGAAGCTTTCTTT. The encoded protein is CASSMDPVTGGTEAFF.

This clone was found once. This chain uses TRBV7-9 with TRBJ2-5; D may be TRBD2 (6 bases). V lost 6 bases to trimming and J lost 1 base, with 15 bases between them. The germline V gene encodes CDR1 SEHNR and CDR2 FQNEAQ (reference sequence). The CDR3 length is 15 residues. This CDR3 is CASSFSGGGQETQYF. CDR3 DNA: TGTGCCAGCAGTTTTAGCGGAGGAGGCCAAGAGACCCAGTACTTC.

This clone has only a few counts. The V gene is TRBV21-1, the J gene TRBJ2-5; TRBD1 reflects the table's D call only, with no check against the DNA. The J call may be mistaken, given a closer DNA end match to TRBJ2-7. TRBV21-1 has pseudogene status. CDR3 length: 17 residues. The chain's CDR3 is CASSKSAVGTGPYEQYF. The CDR3 bases are TGTGCCAGCAGCAAATCGGCCGTAGGGACAGGCCCCTACGAGCAGTACTTC.

This chain links TRBV11-3 with TRBJ2-1; D may be TRBD1 (5 bases). This CDR3 spans 14 amino acids. The germline V and J ends were trimmed by 5 bases and 3 bases, with 11 bases remaining between them. CDR1 is SGHNT, CDR2 YENEEA, per germline. The CDR3 protein is CASSPDSSYNEQFF. The CDR3 region has the DNA TGTGCCAGCAGCCCCGACAGCAGCTACAATGAGCAGTTCTTC.

The chain employs TRBV4-2 and TRBJ1-5; 7 bases agree with TRBD1. The V and J ends lost 1 base and 5 bases, in that order; junction bases with no gene match: 5. This CDR3 has 15 residues. CDR1 and CDR2 from the germline V gene are LGHNA and YNFKEQ. The CDR3 DNA reads TGTGCCAGCAGCCAAGGGGGACAGCGAGATCAGCCCCAGCATTTT. It codes for CASSQGGQRDQPQHF.

This sequence joins TRBV28 and TRBJ1-5, with D uncertain. Germline CDR1 and CDR2: MDHEN and SYDVKM. V was pared by 5 bases and J by 0 bases, with 11 bases between. CDR3 length: 15 residues. The CDR3: CASSGETYSNQPQHF. In nucleotides, the CDR3 is TGTGCCAGCAGTGGGGAGACGTATAGCAATCAGCCCCAGCATTTT.

The rearrangement uses TRBV9 and TRBJ1-1, with D tentatively TRBD1 (5 bases). Germline V gene lookup returns CDR1 SGDLS and CDR2 YYNGEE. This CDR3 region has 15 residues. V lost 2 bases and J 1 base, leaving 12 bases between the germline ends. CDR3 in amino acids: CASSVRDGRNTEAFF. For the CDR3, the DNA is TGTGCCAGCAGCGTCCGGGACGGGAGGAACACTGAAGCTTTCTTT.

The rearrangement joins TRBV6-5 to TRBJ2-7; 10 positions match TRBD1. The CDR3 totals 15 residues. With 5 bases clipped from V and 5 bases from J, the junction kept 9 bases outside the gene matches. Germline V lookup: CDR1 MNHEY, CDR2 SVGAGI. The CDR3: CASSPRGTGDNEQYF. The DNA of the CDR3 is TGTGCCAGCAGTCCCAGGGGGACAGGGGATAACGAGCAGTACTTC.

This CDR3 is CATSRDRRNTIYF. CDR3 DNA: TGTGCCACCAGCAGAGATAGAAGAAACACCATATATTTT. The chain links TRBV15 to TRBJ1-3; no firm D call. Trimming left V 0 bases short and J 5 bases short, with 5 bases between. Germline V gene data show CDR1 as LNHNV and CDR2 as YYDKDF (reference sequence). The CDR3 runs 13 residues.

The V and J genes are TRBV19 and TRBJ2-4; weak D call: TRBD1 (6 bases). V lost 5 bases and J lost 10, with 12 bases in between. The CDR3 loop spans 12 amino acids. Germline V lookup: CDR1 LNHDA, CDR2 SQIVND (reference sequence). The CDR3 spells CASSARQDIQYF. The CDR3 region has the DNA TGTGCCAGTAGTGCCAGACAGGATATTCAGTACTTC.

The chain carries TRBV7-3 and TRBJ2-3; TRBD2 matches 8 bases. The CDR3 loop spans 17 amino acids. Germline V lookup: CDR1 SGHTA, CDR2 FQGTGA. Unmatched junction bases numbered 16, after V lost 5 bases and J lost 6 bases. For the CDR3, the DNA is TGTGCCAGCAGCCCCGACGGGGGGGGCGGGGGGATGGATACGCAGTATTTT. Translating gives CASSPDGGGGGMDTQYF. Using reference TRBV7-3 and TRBJ2-3 for the parts outside the CDR3, the full variable domain is GAGVSQTPSNKVTEKGKYVELRCDPISGHTALYWYRQSLGQGPEFLIYFQGTGAADDSGLPNDRFFAVRPEGSVSTLKIQRTERGDSAVYLCASSPDGGGGGMDTQYFGPGTRLTVL.

V gene TRBV28 combines with J gene TRBJ1-2; D remains ambiguous. Germline assignment: CDR1 MDHEN and CDR2 SYDVKM. This CDR3 is 16 amino acids long. V was cut by 8 bases and J by 1 base, with 20 bases left in between. CDR3 DNA sequence: TGTGCCAGCTCCCTCCCGGCCGGAGACGGTAACTATGGCTACACCTTC. As protein: CASSLPAGDGNYGYTF.

The chain carries TRBV30 and TRBJ2-6; tentative D call: TRBD1 (6 bases). V was shortened by 5 bases and J by 0 bases, with 20 bases between the two germline ends. The CDR3 is 18 amino acids. In germline, CDR1 is GTSNPN, CDR2 SVGIG (reference sequence). DNA for the CDR3: TGTGCCTGGGGACTTTACAGGGAACTAAGCTCTGGGGCCAACGTCCTGACTTTC. Its protein product is CAWGLYRELSSGANVLTF. The full variable domain, completed using reference TRBV30 and TRBJ2-6, is SQTIHQWPATLVQPVGSPLSLECTVEGTSNPNLYWYRQAAGRGLQLLFYSVGIGQISSEVPQNLSASRPQDRQFILSSKKLLLSDSGFYLCAWGLYRELSSGANVLTFGAGSRLTVL.